This entry describes one TCR beta chain. This clone was detected many times. The antigen it binds to is not known. No base qualities exist here, and no much larger clone lies one base off it. The collaborating institutions used their own protocols to collect whole blood in K2EDTA tubes. For TCRbeta analysis, collaborators shipped samples as frozen whole blood, isolated PBMCs, or DNA extracted from either of those sample types. V is shortened by 0 bases, J by 0 bases, and the region joining them spans 12 bases. The CDR3 contains 18 residues, cysteine and phenylalanine counted. CDR3 DNA is the only sequence kept; it has 54 bases, read in frame from the first base. In the germline V gene, CDR1 corresponds to LGHNA and CDR2 to YNFKEQ. TCRbeta CDR3 regions were amplified from genomic DNA using the immunoSEQ Assay, a bias-controlled multiplex PCR. On the study's bioinformatics: The number of nucleated cells in each sample was estimated by amplification of reference gene primers within the assay. Sequence reads were collapsed and filtered to measure the absolute abundance of every unique TCRbeta CDR3 rearrangement. For each sample, productive Simpson clonality was calculated by taking the square root of Simpson's diversity index across productive rearrangements. Entries here come from immuneACCESS through TCRdb and include only in-frame sequences with V and J called. Some clones fail to appear in such tables; in the studies checked, an unresolved V gene covers under half of the shortfall, and the cause of the remainder is unknown. V, J and clone size were drawn from that table, and D and trimming were deduced from the DNA. The sample table shows about 250,000 clones, and 80% to 85% are seen once. The leading ten clones occupy approximately 4.8% of the sample.

This specimen comes from a study of blood T cell repertoires in COVID-19 (TCRdb year 2020). A note on the overall study: Collaborator samples came from the United States, Italy and Spain and covered acute and convalescent phases of COVID-19. The material from the prospective study consisted of cDNA or gDNA derived from T cells, B-cell-depleted T cells, or PBMCs. Deeply sampled blood TCRbeta repertoires from subjects exposed to, actively infected with, or recovered from COVID-19 were included in the dataset. The repertoires were released in a freely available public database meant as a resource for research on the immune response to SARS-CoV-2. The samples were drawn from two sources: the first 160 participants of the ongoing ImmuneRACE study, and 1,200 or so subjects contributed by 6 global collaborators. Nearly every sample came with metadata listing a de-identified subject ID, COVID-19 status, age in years and sex. Where available, HLA class I and class II types were obtained from metadata supplied by the sample provider rather than from assay-based typing. The investigation overall reported the following: The quantity of clinical and demographic metadata differed by source and by participant and was supplied without curation.

This TCR was sampled from a man over 45 with active or convalescent COVID-19. Sequencing was done on a sample of peripheral blood. The chain was built from TRBV4-2 and TRBJ1-6; the D gene is unclear. CDR3 loop: CASSQDHLGSSYNSPLHF. Read as DNA, the sequence is TGTGCCAGCAGCCAAGATCATCTTGGTAGCTCCTATAATTCACCCCTCCACTTT.